Listed below are T cell receptor beta chains from one sample, sequenced in a study of shared T cell receptors in the human thymus. Sequencing used immunoSEQ multiplex PCR; TCRdb keeps in-frame clones, though not all of them. The table includes hundreds of thousands of clones, approximately 89% detected once. This sample was also put to use in a study of human thymus T cells.

Material for sequencing was thymocytes. These receptors originate from a boy under three years old with a congenital heart defect. The CDR3 runs from the conserved cysteine through the conserved F or W. A D gene is named only where the DNA matches it firmly. The size field is filled for only some rows; it gives once, few, many or a size class.

cdr3_aa: CASSRPGTGAGEQYF
cdr3_nt: TGTGCCAGTAGTCGCCCCGGGACAGGGGCCGGCGAGCAGTACTTC
clone_size: -
v_call: TRBV19
d_call: TRBD1
j_call: TRBJ2-7

cdr3_aa: CASSPLAGGGYNEQFF
cdr3_nt: TGTGCCAGCAGCCCCCTAGCGGGAGGCGGGTACAATGAGCAGTTCTTC
clone_size: once
v_call: TRBV11-2
d_call: TRBD2
j_call: TRBJ2-1

cdr3_aa: CAAGGRESSYEQYF
cdr3_nt: TGTGCCGCGGGGGGGAGGGAGAGCTCCTACGAGCAGTACTTC
clone_size: -
v_call: TRBV28
d_call: TRBD2
j_call: TRBJ2-7

cdr3_aa: CASSIDLSPTSGMLVEQYF
cdr3_nt: TGTGCCAGTAGTATAGATCTATCTCCGACTAGCGGGATGCTGGTCGAGCAGTACTTC
clone_size: -
v_call: TRBV19
d_call: TRBD2
j_call: TRBJ2-7

cdr3_aa: CSVEGRDREYNEQFF
cdr3_nt: TGCAGCGTTGAGGGCCGGGACAGGGAGTACAATGAGCAGTTCTTC
clone_size: -
v_call: TRBV29-1
d_call: TRBD1
j_call: TRBJ2-1

cdr3_aa: CASSLVRERYEQYF
cdr3_nt: TGTGCCAGCAGCTTGGTTCGGGAGAGGTACGAGCAGTACTTC
clone_size: -
v_call: TRBV5-6
d_call: -
j_call: TRBJ2-7

cdr3_aa: CASSEFRLADNTGELFF
cdr3_nt: TGTGCCAGCAGTGAATTCAGACTAGCGGATAACACCGGGGAGCTGTTTTTT
clone_size: -
v_call: TRBV6-1
d_call: TRBD2
j_call: TRBJ2-2

cdr3_aa: CASSSHSGSTTYNEQFF
cdr3_nt: TGTGCCAGCAGTTCACATAGCGGGAGCACCACCTACAATGAGCAGTTCTTC
clone_size: -
v_call: TRBV27
d_call: TRBD2
j_call: TRBJ2-1

cdr3_aa: CASSLGHSYEQYF
cdr3_nt: TGTGCCAGCAGCCTGGGGCACTCCTACGAGCAGTACTTC
clone_size: -
v_call: TRBV5-4
d_call: -
j_call: TRBJ2-7

cdr3_aa: CASSLNGQEVLSWGYTF
cdr3_nt: TGTGCCAGCAGCCTCAATGGACAGGAAGTCTTGTCCTGGGGCTACACCTTC
clone_size: -
v_call: TRBV5-4
d_call: TRBD1
j_call: TRBJ1-2

cdr3_aa: CASSGSYEQYF
cdr3_nt: TGCGCCAGCTCGGGATCTTACGAGCAGTACTTC
clone_size: once
v_call: TRBV5-1
d_call: -
j_call: TRBJ2-7

cdr3_aa: CASSLGPGYNTEAFF
cdr3_nt: TGCGCCAGCAGCTTGGGGCCGGGTTATAACACTGAAGCTTTCTTT
clone_size: few
v_call: TRBV5-1
d_call: -
j_call: TRBJ1-1

cdr3_aa: CASSFIRDRGRGEQFF
cdr3_nt: TGTGCCAGCAGTTTCATCCGGGACAGGGGGCGAGGTGAGCAGTTCTTC
clone_size: -
v_call: TRBV28
d_call: TRBD1
j_call: TRBJ2-1

cdr3_aa: CASSPAPTSGNTIYF
cdr3_nt: TGTGCCAGCAGCCCGGCCCCGACTAGTGGAAACACCATATATTTT
clone_size: -
v_call: TRBV7-8
d_call: -
j_call: TRBJ1-3